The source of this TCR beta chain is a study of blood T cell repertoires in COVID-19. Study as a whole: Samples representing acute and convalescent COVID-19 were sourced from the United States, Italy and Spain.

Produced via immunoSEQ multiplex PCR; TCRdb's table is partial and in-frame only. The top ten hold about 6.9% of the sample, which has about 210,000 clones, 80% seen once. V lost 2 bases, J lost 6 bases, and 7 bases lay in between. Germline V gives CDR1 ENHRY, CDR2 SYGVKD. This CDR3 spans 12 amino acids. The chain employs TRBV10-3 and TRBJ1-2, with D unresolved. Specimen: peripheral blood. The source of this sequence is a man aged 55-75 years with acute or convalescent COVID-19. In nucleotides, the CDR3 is TGTGCCATCAGTGAGAACAACCATGGCTACACCTTC. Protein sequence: CAISENNHGYTF.